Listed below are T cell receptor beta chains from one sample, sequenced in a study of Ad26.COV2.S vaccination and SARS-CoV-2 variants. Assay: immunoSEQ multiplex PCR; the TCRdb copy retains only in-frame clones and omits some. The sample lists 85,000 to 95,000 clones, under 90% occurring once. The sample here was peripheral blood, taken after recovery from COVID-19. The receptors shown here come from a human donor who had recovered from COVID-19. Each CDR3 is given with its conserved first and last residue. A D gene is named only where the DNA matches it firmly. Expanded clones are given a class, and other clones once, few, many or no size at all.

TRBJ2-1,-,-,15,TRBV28,CASSKRQSSYNEQFF,TGTGCCAGCAGCAAAAGACAGAGCTCCTACAATGAGCAGTTCTTC
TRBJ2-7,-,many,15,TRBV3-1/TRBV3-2,CASSQQSGYGYEQYF,TGTGCCAGCAGCCAACAGTCCGGGTATGGCTACGAGCAGTACTTC
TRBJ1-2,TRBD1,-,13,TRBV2,CASSQGAPYGYTF,TGTGCCAGCAGCCAGGGGGCCCCCTATGGCTACACCTTC
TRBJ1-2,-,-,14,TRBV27,CASSFLGGLYGYTF,TGTGCCAGCAGTTTTCTGGGGGGTCTCTATGGCTACACCTTC
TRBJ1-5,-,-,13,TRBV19,CASSIESNQPQHF,TGTGCCAGTAGTATTGAAAGCAATCAGCCCCAGCATTTT
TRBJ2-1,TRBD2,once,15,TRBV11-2,CASSPGLAGYNEQFF,TGTGCCAGCAGCCCCGGACTAGCGGGATACAATGAGCAGTTCTTC
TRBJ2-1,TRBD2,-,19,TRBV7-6,CASSNPSAGGPGSYNEQFF,TGTGCCAGCAGCAACCCATCAGCGGGAGGGCCAGGCTCCTACAATGAGCAGTTCTTC
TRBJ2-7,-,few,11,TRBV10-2,CASTTSGEQYF,TGCGCCAGCACGACATCGGGCGAGCAGTACTTC
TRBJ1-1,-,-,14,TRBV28,CASSPAQGETEAFF,TGTGCCAGCAGTCCTGCACAGGGCGAAACTGAAGCTTTCTTT
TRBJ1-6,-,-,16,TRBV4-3,CASSQDSTLWHSPLHF,TGCGCCAGCAGCCAAGATAGTACCCTATGGCATTCACCCCTCCACTTT
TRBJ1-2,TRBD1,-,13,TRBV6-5,CASIKTGAYGYTF,TGTGCCAGCATAAAAACAGGGGCCTATGGCTACACCTTC
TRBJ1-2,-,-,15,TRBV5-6,CASSFSGGTTYGYTF,TGTGCCAGCAGCTTCAGCGGGGGGACGACCTATGGCTACACCTTC
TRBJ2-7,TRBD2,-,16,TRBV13,CASSYSSRTSGFEQYF,TGTGCCAGCAGCTACTCCAGCCGGACTAGCGGGTTCGAGCAGTACTTC
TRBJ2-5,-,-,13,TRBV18,CASSPRGIETQYF,TGTGCCAGCTCACCAAGAGGGATCGAGACCCAGTACTTC
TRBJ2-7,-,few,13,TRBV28,CACFTDGAYEQYF,TGTGCCTGCTTTACCGACGGGGCCTACGAGCAGTACTTC
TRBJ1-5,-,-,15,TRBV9,CASSVGGFSNQPQHF,TGTGCCAGCAGCGTAGGTGGCTTCAGCAATCAGCCCCAGCATTTT
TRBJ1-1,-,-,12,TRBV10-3,CAISARNTEAFF,TGTGCCATCAGTGCTAGGAACACTGAAGCTTTCTTT
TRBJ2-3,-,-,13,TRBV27,CASKRAPLDTQYF,TGTGCCAGCAAGCGAGCCCCCCTAGATACGCAGTATTTT
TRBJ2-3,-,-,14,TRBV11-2,CASKAAGNTDTQYF,TGTGCCAGCAAGGCCGCGGGGAACACAGATACGCAGTATTTT
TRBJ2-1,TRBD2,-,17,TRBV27,CASSFLGLAGALNEQFF,TGTGCCAGCAGTTTTCTAGGACTAGCGGGAGCGTTGAATGAGCAGTTCTTC
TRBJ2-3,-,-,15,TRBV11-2,CASSFGTPSTDTQYF,TGTGCCAGCAGCTTTGGGACACCTAGCACAGATACGCAGTATTTT
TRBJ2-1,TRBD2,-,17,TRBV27,CASSLFTAGVSYNEQFF,TGTGCCAGCAGTTTATTCACCGCGGGAGTCTCCTACAATGAGCAGTTCTTC
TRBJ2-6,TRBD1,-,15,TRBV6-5,CASRKQGAGANVLTF,TGTGCCAGCAGGAAACAGGGGGCAGGGGCCAACGTCCTGACTTTC
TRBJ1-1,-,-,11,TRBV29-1,CSVEVNTEAFF,TGCAGCGTTGAGGTGAACACTGAAGCTTTCTTT
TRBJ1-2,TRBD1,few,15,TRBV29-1,CSVDLGQAGNYGYTF,TGCAGCGTTGATTTGGGACAGGCTGGTAACTATGGCTACACCTTC
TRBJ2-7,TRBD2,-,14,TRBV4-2,CASQERGSTYEQYF,TGTGCCAGCCAAGAGCGGGGAAGTACCTACGAGCAGTACTTC
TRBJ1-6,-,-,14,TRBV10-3,CAISFTGDSAPLHF,TGTGCCATCAGTTTCACGGGCGACAGCGCACCCCTCCACTTT
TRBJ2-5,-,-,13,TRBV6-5,CASIPLVYGTQYF,TGTGCCAGCATCCCCCTAGTCTATGGGACCCAGTACTTC
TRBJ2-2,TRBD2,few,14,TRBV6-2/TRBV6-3,CASSYWGGTGELFF,TGTGCCAGCAGTTACTGGGGAGGGACCGGGGAGCTGTTTTTT
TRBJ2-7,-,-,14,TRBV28,CASSNPGTSYEQYF,TGTGCCAGCAGTAACCCCGGGACTTCTTACGAGCAGTACTTC
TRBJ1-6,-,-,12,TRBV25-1,CASTDGVSPLHF,TGTGCCAGCACCGATGGAGTATCACCCCTCCACTTT
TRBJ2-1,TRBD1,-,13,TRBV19,CASRIKGGGEQFF,TGTGCCAGCAGGATTAAAGGGGGCGGAGAGCAGTTCTTC
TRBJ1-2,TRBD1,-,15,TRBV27,CASSSPGQGRGGYTF,TGTGCCAGCAGTTCCCCAGGACAGGGGAGAGGCGGCTACACCTTC
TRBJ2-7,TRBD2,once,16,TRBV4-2,CASSQDQASGSYEQYF,TGTGCCAGCAGCCAAGATCAGGCCAGCGGGAGTTACGAGCAGTACTTC
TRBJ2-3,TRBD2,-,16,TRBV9,CASSLEAGGLPDTQYF,TGTGCCAGCAGCCTGGAGGCGGGAGGGCTTCCAGATACGCAGTATTTT
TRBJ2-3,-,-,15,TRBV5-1,CASSLDAGSTDTQYF,TGCGCCAGCAGCTTGGATGCCGGGAGCACAGATACGCAGTATTTT
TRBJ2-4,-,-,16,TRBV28,CASRRSGTRAKNIQYF,TGTGCCAGCAGACGATCCGGGACGCGAGCCAAAAACATTCAGTACTTC
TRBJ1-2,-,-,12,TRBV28,CASLGTDYGYTF,TGTGCCAGCCTCGGGACGGACTATGGCTACACCTTC
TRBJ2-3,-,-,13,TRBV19,CASSIAYRDTQYF,TGTGCCAGTAGTATAGCATACAGGGATACGCAGTATTTT
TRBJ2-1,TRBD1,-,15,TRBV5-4,CASSLGRGLDNEQFF,TGTGCCAGCAGCTTGGGCAGGGGGCTTGACAATGAGCAGTTCTTC
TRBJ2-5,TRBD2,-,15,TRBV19,CASSMGTSGQETQYF,TGTGCCAGTAGTATGGGCACTAGCGGTCAAGAGACCCAGTACTTC
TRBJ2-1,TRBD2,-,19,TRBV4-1,CASSLKGASGRGSYNEQFF,TGCGCCAGCAGCCTCAAAGGAGCTAGCGGGAGGGGCTCCTACAATGAGCAGTTCTTC
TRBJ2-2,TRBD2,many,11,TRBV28,CASRRGRVVVF,TGTGCCAGCAGAAGAGGGAGGGTAGTGGTTTTT
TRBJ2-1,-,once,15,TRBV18,CASSPPGGSYNEQFF,TGTGCCAGCTCACCACCAGGGGGATCCTACAATGAGCAGTTCTTC
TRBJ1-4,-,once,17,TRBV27,CASSLIARGLLGEKLFF,TGTGCCAGCAGTCTCATAGCAAGGGGGTTATTAGGGGAAAAACTGTTTTTT